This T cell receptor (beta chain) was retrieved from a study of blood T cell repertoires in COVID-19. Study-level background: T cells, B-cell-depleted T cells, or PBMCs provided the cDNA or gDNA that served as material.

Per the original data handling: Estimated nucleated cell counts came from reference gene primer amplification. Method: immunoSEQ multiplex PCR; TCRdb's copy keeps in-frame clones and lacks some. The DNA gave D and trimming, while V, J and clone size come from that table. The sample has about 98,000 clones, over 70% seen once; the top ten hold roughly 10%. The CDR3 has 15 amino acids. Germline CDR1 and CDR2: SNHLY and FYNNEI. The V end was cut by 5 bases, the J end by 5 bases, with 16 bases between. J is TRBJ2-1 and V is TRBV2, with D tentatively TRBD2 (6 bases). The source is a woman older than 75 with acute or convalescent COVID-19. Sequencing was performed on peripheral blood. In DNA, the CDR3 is TGTGCCAGCAGTCCAAGCGGGCACGGAAACAATGAGCAGTTCTTC. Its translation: CASSPSGHGNNEQFF.